A selection of T cell receptor beta chains follows, all from one sample in a study of vaccination and CD4 T cells after COVID-19. Their target antigens are unknown. TCRdb analysed the PCR reads with MiXCR anew, one entry per CDR3 protein. The repertoire holds 15,000 to 20,000 distinct CDR3 sequences, with around half as singletons. Sequences were obtained from CD4+ T cells from blood, cultured in vitro. The origin of the receptors is a human donor who had recovered from COVID-19. CDR3s include the opening cysteine and the closing phenylalanine or tryptophan. Fields, in order: D gene, CDR3 length, J gene, clone size, V gene, CDR3 protein, CDR3 DNA. A D gene is named only where the DNA matches it firmly. Size tells how often a clone was seen (once, few, many) or the class of an expanded clone, and some rows leave it out.

d_call: NA
cdr3_length: 13
j_call: TRBJ1-2
clone_size: NA
v_call: TRBV20-1
cdr3_aa: CSARTGSGRGYTF
cdr3_nt: TGCAGTGCTAGAACGGGGTCAGGAAGGGGCTACACCTTC

d_call: NA
cdr3_length: 13
j_call: TRBJ2-7
clone_size: NA
v_call: TRBV30
cdr3_aa: CAWSGLGKYEQYF
cdr3_nt: TGTGCCTGGAGTGGACTGGGAAAATACGAGCAGTACTTC

d_call: NA
cdr3_length: 14
j_call: TRBJ1-1
clone_size: NA
v_call: TRBV23-1
cdr3_aa: CASSQNPSGKEAFF
cdr3_nt: TGCGCCAGCAGTCAAAATCCTTCGGGGAAAGAAGCTTTCTTT

d_call: TRBD1
cdr3_length: 15
j_call: TRBJ2-3
clone_size: NA
v_call: TRBV7-9
cdr3_aa: CASSTLQGRKDTQYF
cdr3_nt: TGTGCCAGCAGCACGCTACAGGGGAGAAAGGATACGCAGTATTTT

d_call: TRBD1
cdr3_length: 14
j_call: TRBJ2-1
clone_size: NA
v_call: TRBV27
cdr3_aa: CASSLRQGYNEQFF
cdr3_nt: TGTGCCAGCAGTCTTCGACAGGGGTACAATGAGCAGTTCTTC

d_call: TRBD2
cdr3_length: 15
j_call: TRBJ2-5
clone_size: few
v_call: TRBV24-1
cdr3_aa: CATKYSGVLPETQYF
cdr3_nt: TGTGCCACCAAGTACAGCGGGGTCCTCCCAGAGACCCAGTACTTC

d_call: NA
cdr3_length: 16
j_call: TRBJ2-5
clone_size: NA
v_call: TRBV7-9
cdr3_aa: CASSLRRPRAQETQYF
cdr3_nt: TGTGCCAGCAGCCTACGCCGTCCCCGGGCCCAAGAGACCCAGTACTTC

d_call: NA
cdr3_length: 19
j_call: TRBJ1-3
clone_size: NA
v_call: TRBV11-3
cdr3_aa: CASSSGVGLGRGVGNTIYF
cdr3_nt: TGTGCCAGCAGCAGCGGAGTGGGCCTGGGCAGGGGTGTCGGAAACACCATATATTTT

d_call: NA
cdr3_length: 15
j_call: TRBJ2-3
clone_size: NA
v_call: TRBV18
cdr3_aa: CASSPLAASTDTQYF
cdr3_nt: TGTGCCAGCTCACCGCTCGCGGCCAGCACAGATACGCAGTATTTT

d_call: NA
cdr3_length: 16
j_call: TRBJ2-1
clone_size: NA
v_call: TRBV11-3
cdr3_aa: CASSLSGSYSYNEQFF
cdr3_nt: TGTGCCAGCAGCTTAAGTGGGAGCTATTCCTACAATGAGCAGTTCTTC

d_call: TRBD2
cdr3_length: 17
j_call: TRBJ2-5
clone_size: NA
v_call: TRBV7-2
cdr3_aa: CASSLAGLAGIGETQYF
cdr3_nt: TGTGCCAGCAGCTTAGCAGGACTAGCGGGAATCGGAGAGACCCAGTACTTC

d_call: TRBD1
cdr3_length: 14
j_call: TRBJ1-2
clone_size: NA
v_call: TRBV12-3/TRBV12-4
cdr3_aa: CASSHGTVYYGYTF
cdr3_nt: TGTGCCAGCAGTCATGGGACAGTTTACTATGGCTACACCTTC

d_call: NA
cdr3_length: 14
j_call: TRBJ2-2
clone_size: NA
v_call: TRBV9
cdr3_aa: CASSEDPNTGELFF
cdr3_nt: TGTGCCAGCAGCGAGGACCCGAACACCGGGGAGCTGTTTTTT

d_call: TRBD2
cdr3_length: 15
j_call: TRBJ2-3
clone_size: NA
v_call: TRBV12-3/TRBV12-4
cdr3_aa: CASLSGRTSTDTQYF
cdr3_nt: TGTGCCAGCCTCTCCGGGAGGACTAGCACAGATACGCAGTATTTT

d_call: TRBD2
cdr3_length: 15
j_call: TRBJ2-7
clone_size: NA
v_call: TRBV5-1
cdr3_aa: CASSPFSGGAWEQYF
cdr3_nt: TGCGCCAGCAGCCCGTTCAGCGGGGGGGCTTGGGAGCAGTACTTC

d_call: TRBD2
cdr3_length: 17
j_call: TRBJ2-2
clone_size: NA
v_call: TRBV7-2
cdr3_aa: CASIAATGTSGSGELFF
cdr3_nt: TGTGCCAGCATTGCAGCAACCGGGACTAGCGGGTCCGGGGAGCTGTTTTTT

d_call: NA
cdr3_length: 14
j_call: TRBJ1-3
clone_size: NA
v_call: TRBV7-9
cdr3_aa: CASTTGPSGNTIYF
cdr3_nt: TGTGCCAGCACCACAGGGCCCTCTGGAAACACCATATATTTT

d_call: NA
cdr3_length: 15
j_call: TRBJ2-7
clone_size: NA
v_call: TRBV6-5
cdr3_aa: CASSYILASSYEQYF
cdr3_nt: TGTGCCAGCAGTTACATACTAGCTAGCTCCTACGAGCAGTACTTC

d_call: NA
cdr3_length: 14
j_call: TRBJ2-5
clone_size: NA
v_call: TRBV19
cdr3_aa: CASSMTITQETQYF
cdr3_nt: TGTGCCAGTAGTATGACCATCACTCAAGAGACCCAGTACTTC

d_call: NA
cdr3_length: 13
j_call: TRBJ1-1
clone_size: NA
v_call: TRBV7-3
cdr3_aa: CASSLTRNTEAFF
cdr3_nt: TGTGCCAGCAGCTTAACACGCAACACTGAAGCTTTCTTT

d_call: TRBD2
cdr3_length: 17
j_call: TRBJ2-7
clone_size: NA
v_call: TRBV6-1
cdr3_aa: CASSRSGAGGSSYEQYF
cdr3_nt: TGTGCCAGCAGCCGCAGCGGGGCGGGAGGAAGCTCCTACGAGCAGTACTTC

d_call: NA
cdr3_length: 15
j_call: TRBJ2-7
clone_size: once
v_call: TRBV12-3/TRBV12-4
cdr3_aa: CASSFMGQGLEEQYF
cdr3_nt: TGTGCCAGCAGTTTTATGGGACAGGGACTAGAGGAGCAGTACTTC

d_call: NA
cdr3_length: 13
j_call: TRBJ1-1
clone_size: few
v_call: TRBV7-3
cdr3_aa: CASSPPQSTEAFF
cdr3_nt: TGTGCCAGCAGCCCCCCCCAGAGCACTGAAGCTTTCTTT

d_call: NA
cdr3_length: 13
j_call: TRBJ1-1
clone_size: NA
v_call: TRBV6-2/TRBV6-3
cdr3_aa: CASSYQVGTEAFF
cdr3_nt: TGTGCCAGCAGTTACCAGGTCGGCACTGAAGCTTTCTTT

d_call: NA
cdr3_length: 16
j_call: TRBJ1-3
clone_size: few
v_call: TRBV20-1
cdr3_aa: CSASRGGTSSGNTIYF
cdr3_nt: TGCAGTGCTTCCAGAGGTGGGACCAGCTCTGGAAACACCATATATTTT

d_call: NA
cdr3_length: 14
j_call: TRBJ1-2
clone_size: NA
v_call: TRBV20-1
cdr3_aa: CSARATGSNYGYTF
cdr3_nt: TGCAGTGCTAGAGCAACAGGGTCGAACTATGGCTACACCTTC

d_call: NA
cdr3_length: 16
j_call: TRBJ1-5
clone_size: NA
v_call: TRBV2
cdr3_aa: CASSGSLGQGNQPQHF
cdr3_nt: TGTGCCAGCAGTGGGTCCCTCGGGCAGGGCAATCAGCCCCAGCATTTT

d_call: NA
cdr3_length: 14
j_call: TRBJ2-1
clone_size: NA
v_call: TRBV27
cdr3_aa: CASSPPWPYNEQFF
cdr3_nt: TGTGCCAGCAGTCCCCCGTGGCCCTACAATGAGCAGTTCTTC

d_call: TRBD2
cdr3_length: 15
j_call: TRBJ2-1
clone_size: NA
v_call: TRBV24-1
cdr3_aa: CATSDRLAGVNEQFF
cdr3_nt: TGTGCCACCAGTGATCGACTAGCGGGAGTTAATGAGCAGTTCTTC

d_call: TRBD2
cdr3_length: 18
j_call: TRBJ2-1
clone_size: few
v_call: TRBV20-1
cdr3_aa: CSARDWGTSGGLHNEQFF
cdr3_nt: TGCAGTGCTAGAGATTGGGGGACTAGCGGGGGGCTACACAATGAGCAGTTCTTC

d_call: TRBD1
cdr3_length: 14
j_call: TRBJ2-7
clone_size: NA
v_call: TRBV20-1
cdr3_aa: CSASGGTGYYEQYF
cdr3_nt: TGCAGTGCTAGCGGTGGGACAGGGTACTACGAGCAGTACTTC

d_call: NA
cdr3_length: 16
j_call: TRBJ1-5
clone_size: NA
v_call: TRBV5-5
cdr3_aa: CASSPGQRSKVQPQHF
cdr3_nt: TGTGCCAGCAGCCCCGGACAGCGGAGCAAGGTTCAGCCCCAGCATTTT

d_call: NA
cdr3_length: 14
j_call: TRBJ1-1
clone_size: NA
v_call: TRBV25-1
cdr3_aa: CASSDGPWETEAFF
cdr3_nt: TGTGCCAGCAGTGATGGGCCCTGGGAAACTGAAGCTTTCTTT

d_call: NA
cdr3_length: 14
j_call: TRBJ1-1
clone_size: NA
v_call: TRBV11-2
cdr3_aa: CASRKREQDTEAFF
cdr3_nt: TGTGCCAGCAGGAAAAGAGAGCAGGACACTGAAGCTTTCTTT

d_call: NA
cdr3_length: 13
j_call: TRBJ2-5
clone_size: NA
v_call: TRBV19
cdr3_aa: CASRLAMGETQYF
cdr3_nt: TGTGCCAGTAGGCTGGCCATGGGGGAGACCCAGTACTTC

d_call: TRBD2
cdr3_length: 16
j_call: TRBJ2-3
clone_size: NA
v_call: TRBV9
cdr3_aa: CASSVGTSGGTDTQYF
cdr3_nt: TGTGCCAGCAGCGTCGGGACTAGCGGGGGCACAGATACGCAGTATTTT

d_call: TRBD2
cdr3_length: 14
j_call: TRBJ2-1
clone_size: NA
v_call: TRBV7-3
cdr3_aa: CASSLERGVEEQFF
cdr3_nt: TGTGCCAGCAGCTTAGAGCGGGGGGTTGAGGAGCAGTTCTTC

d_call: NA
cdr3_length: 15
j_call: TRBJ1-5
clone_size: NA
v_call: TRBV2
cdr3_aa: CASSVTGNSNQPQHF
cdr3_nt: TGTGCCAGCAGTGTGACGGGTAATAGCAATCAGCCCCAGCATTTT

d_call: NA
cdr3_length: 14
j_call: TRBJ1-5
clone_size: few
v_call: TRBV20-1
cdr3_aa: CSARSSGAIQPQHF
cdr3_nt: TGCAGTGCTAGGTCCTCAGGGGCGATTCAGCCCCAGCATTTT

d_call: TRBD2
cdr3_length: 14
j_call: TRBJ2-7
clone_size: NA
v_call: TRBV6-2/TRBV6-3
cdr3_aa: CASRKAGGGYEQYF
cdr3_nt: TGTGCCAGCAGAAAAGCGGGAGGCGGGTACGAGCAGTACTTC

d_call: TRBD1
cdr3_length: 17
j_call: TRBJ1-5
clone_size: few
v_call: TRBV15
cdr3_aa: CATSRDPHRGSNQPQHF
cdr3_nt: TGTGCCACCAGCAGAGATCCGCACAGGGGAAGCAATCAGCCCCAGCATTTT

d_call: NA
cdr3_length: 15
j_call: TRBJ1-6
clone_size: few
v_call: TRBV7-8
cdr3_aa: CASSLTDNFNSPLHF
cdr3_nt: TGTGCCAGCAGTTTAACAGACAACTTCAATTCACCCCTCCACTTT

d_call: NA
cdr3_length: 16
j_call: TRBJ2-3
clone_size: NA
v_call: TRBV24-1
cdr3_aa: CATSDLRFAGTDTQYF
cdr3_nt: TGTGCCACCAGTGATTTGCGCTTCGCCGGCACAGATACGCAGTATTTT

d_call: NA
cdr3_length: 14
j_call: TRBJ1-2
clone_size: NA
v_call: TRBV6-1
cdr3_aa: CASTRGGANYGYTF
cdr3_nt: TGTGCCAGCACCCGGGGCGGCGCTAACTATGGCTACACCTTC

d_call: NA
cdr3_length: 12
j_call: TRBJ2-7
clone_size: NA
v_call: TRBV7-6
cdr3_aa: CASSLGKGEQYF
cdr3_nt: TGTGCCAGCAGCTTAGGGAAGGGGGAGCAGTACTTC

d_call: TRBD1
cdr3_length: 14
j_call: TRBJ2-7
clone_size: NA
v_call: TRBV27
cdr3_aa: CASSGTGGTYEQYF
cdr3_nt: TGTGCCAGCAGTGGGACAGGGGGAACCTACGAGCAGTACTTC

d_call: NA
cdr3_length: 15
j_call: TRBJ2-2
clone_size: NA
v_call: TRBV7-9
cdr3_aa: CASSLATMNTGELFF
cdr3_nt: TGTGCCAGCAGCTTGGCCACTATGAACACCGGGGAGCTGTTTTTT

d_call: NA
cdr3_length: 15
j_call: TRBJ2-7
clone_size: NA
v_call: TRBV12-5
cdr3_aa: CASGLVTRGPYEQYF
cdr3_nt: TGTGCTAGTGGTTTGGTAACGAGAGGACCTTACGAGCAGTACTTC

d_call: NA
cdr3_length: 18
j_call: TRBJ1-6
clone_size: NA
v_call: TRBV5-1
cdr3_aa: CASVSRRMAGVRISPLHF
cdr3_nt: TGCGCCAGCGTCTCAAGGAGAATGGCGGGGGTGAGGATTTCACCCCTCCACTTT